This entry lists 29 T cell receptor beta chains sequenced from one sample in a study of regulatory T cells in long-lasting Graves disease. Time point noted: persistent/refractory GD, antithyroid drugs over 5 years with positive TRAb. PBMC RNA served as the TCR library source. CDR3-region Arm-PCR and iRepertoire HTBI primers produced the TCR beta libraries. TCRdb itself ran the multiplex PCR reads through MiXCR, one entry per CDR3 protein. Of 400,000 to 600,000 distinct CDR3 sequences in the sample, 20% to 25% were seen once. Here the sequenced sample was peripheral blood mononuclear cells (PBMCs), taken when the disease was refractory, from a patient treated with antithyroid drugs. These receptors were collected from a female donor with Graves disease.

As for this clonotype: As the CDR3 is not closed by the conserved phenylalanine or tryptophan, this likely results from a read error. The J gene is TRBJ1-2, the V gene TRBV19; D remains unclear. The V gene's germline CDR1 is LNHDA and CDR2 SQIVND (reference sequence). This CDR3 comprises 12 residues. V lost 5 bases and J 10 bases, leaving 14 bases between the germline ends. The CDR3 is CASSVSGGDYTS. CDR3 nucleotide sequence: TGTGCCAGTAGTGTTTCAGGAGGCGACTACACCTCC.

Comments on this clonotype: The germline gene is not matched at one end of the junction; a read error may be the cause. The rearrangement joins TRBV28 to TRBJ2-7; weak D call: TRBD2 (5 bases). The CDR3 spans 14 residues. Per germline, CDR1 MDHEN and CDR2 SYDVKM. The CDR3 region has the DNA TGTGCCAGCAGTATAGCGCTTACGACCCACGAGCGGTACTTC. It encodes CASSIALTTHERYF.

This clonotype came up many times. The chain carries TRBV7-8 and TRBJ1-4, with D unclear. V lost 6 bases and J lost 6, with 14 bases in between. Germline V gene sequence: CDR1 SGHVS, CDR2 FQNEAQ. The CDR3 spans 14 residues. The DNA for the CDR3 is TGTGCCAGCAGTTTTGATCCGAGGCATGAAAAACTGTTTTTT. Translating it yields CASSFDPRHEKLFF.

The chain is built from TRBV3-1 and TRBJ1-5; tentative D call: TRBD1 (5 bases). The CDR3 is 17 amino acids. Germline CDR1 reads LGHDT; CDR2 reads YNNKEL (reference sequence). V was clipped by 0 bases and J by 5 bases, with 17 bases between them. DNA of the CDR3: TGTGCCAGCAGCCAAGATAGTAGGGGCGAACGCGATCAGCCCCAGCATTTT. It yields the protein CASSQDSRGERDQPQHF.

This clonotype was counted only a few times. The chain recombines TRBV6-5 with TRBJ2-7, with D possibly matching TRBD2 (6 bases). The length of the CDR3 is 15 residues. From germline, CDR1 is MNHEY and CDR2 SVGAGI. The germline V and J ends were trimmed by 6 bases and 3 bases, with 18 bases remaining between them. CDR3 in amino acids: CASRYDLGGDYEQYF. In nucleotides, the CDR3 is TGTGCCAGCAGATACGATTTAGGCGGGGACTACGAGCAGTACTTC.

CDR3 amino acids: CAWSVIGQWNTEAFF. The CDR3, as DNA: TGTGCCTGGAGTGTAATCGGCCAGTGGAACACTGAAGCTTTCTTT. V and J are TRBV30 and TRBJ1-1; no clear D. Trimming cost V 0 bases and J 1 base, with 12 bases left between them. Per germline, CDR1 GTSNPN and CDR2 SVGIG (reference sequence). This CDR3 contains 15 residues.

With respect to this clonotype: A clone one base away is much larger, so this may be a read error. CDR3 in DNA: TGTGCCAGCAACTCATCGACCGCTCCATGGCAGCCCCAGCATTTT. It yields the protein CASNSSTAPWQPQHF. The V and J genes are TRBV6-2 or TRBV6-3 and TRBJ1-5, with D unresolved. The CDR3 spans 15 residues. Germline values: CDR1 MNHEY, CDR2 SVGEGT. The germline V and J ends were trimmed by 7 bases and 7 bases, with 20 bases remaining between them.

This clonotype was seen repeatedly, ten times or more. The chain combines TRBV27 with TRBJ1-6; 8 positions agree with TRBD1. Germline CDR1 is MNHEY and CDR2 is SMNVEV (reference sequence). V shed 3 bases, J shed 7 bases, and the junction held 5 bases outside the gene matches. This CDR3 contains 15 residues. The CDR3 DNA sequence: TGTGCCAGCAGTTTTCAGACAGGGGCGAATTCACCCCTCCACTTT. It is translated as CASSFQTGANSPLHF.

CDR3 DNA sequence: TGTGCCAGCAGCTTCCGACTAGCGGGAGGGCCTAACACCGGGGAGCTGTTTTTT. It encodes CASSFRLAGGPNTGELFF. J is TRBJ2-2 and V is TRBV7-8; 14 positions agree with TRBD2. The CDR3 runs to 18 residues. The germline V gene encodes CDR1 SGHVS and CDR2 FQNEAQ. The V and J ends lost 3 bases and 2 bases, in that order; junction bases with no gene match: 5.

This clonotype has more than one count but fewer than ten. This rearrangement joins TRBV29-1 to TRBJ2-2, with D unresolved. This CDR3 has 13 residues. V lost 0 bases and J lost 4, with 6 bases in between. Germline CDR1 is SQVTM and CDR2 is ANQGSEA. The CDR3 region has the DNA TGCAGCGTTGAAGAACTGAGCACCGGGGAGCTGTTTTTT. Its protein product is CSVEELSTGELFF.

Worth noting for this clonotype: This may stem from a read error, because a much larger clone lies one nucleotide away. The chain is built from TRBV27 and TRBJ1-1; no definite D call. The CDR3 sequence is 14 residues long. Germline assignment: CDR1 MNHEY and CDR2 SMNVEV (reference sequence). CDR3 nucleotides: TGTGCCACCAGTGATCCGAAGAGGGAGACTGGAGCTTTCTTT. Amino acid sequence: CATSDPKRETGAFF.

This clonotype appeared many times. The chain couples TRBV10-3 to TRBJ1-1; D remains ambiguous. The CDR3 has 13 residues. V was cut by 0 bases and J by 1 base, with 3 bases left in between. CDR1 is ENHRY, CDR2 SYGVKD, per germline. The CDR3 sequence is CAISESANTEAFF. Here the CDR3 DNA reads TGTGCCATCAGTGAGTCGGCGAACACTGAAGCTTTCTTT.

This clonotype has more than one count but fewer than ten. This CDR3 is CASRSDRIYGYTF. CDR3 in DNA: TGCGCCAGCAGGTCGGACAGGATCTATGGCTACACCTTC. The chain links TRBV5-1 to TRBJ1-2; 7 bases line up with TRBD1. This CDR3 has 13 residues. Germline assignment: CDR1 SGHRS and CDR2 YFSETQ. V lost 5 bases to trimming and J lost 4 bases; unmatched junction nucleotides: 5.

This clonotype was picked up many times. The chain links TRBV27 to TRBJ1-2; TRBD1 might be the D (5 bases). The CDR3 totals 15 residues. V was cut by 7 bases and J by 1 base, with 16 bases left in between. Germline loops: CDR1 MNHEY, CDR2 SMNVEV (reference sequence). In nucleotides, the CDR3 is TGTGCCAGCACTGCTTGGGGCGATAATAACTATGGCTACACCTTC. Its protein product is CASTAWGDNNYGYTF.

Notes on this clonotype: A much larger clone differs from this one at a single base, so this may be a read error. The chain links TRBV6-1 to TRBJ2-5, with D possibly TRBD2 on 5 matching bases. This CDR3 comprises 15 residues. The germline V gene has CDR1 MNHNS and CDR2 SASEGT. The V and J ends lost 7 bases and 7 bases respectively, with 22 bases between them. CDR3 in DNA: TGTGCCAGCACGGGCCGAGGGCGAAACCTGGGGACCCAGTACTTC. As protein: CASTGRGRNLGTQYF.

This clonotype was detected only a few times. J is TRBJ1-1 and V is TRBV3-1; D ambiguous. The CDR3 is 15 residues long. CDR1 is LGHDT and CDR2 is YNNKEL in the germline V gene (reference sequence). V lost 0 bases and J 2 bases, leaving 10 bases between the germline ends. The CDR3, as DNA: TGTGCCAGCAGCCAAGACTGGGATTACAACACTGAAGCTTTCTTT. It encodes CASSQDWDYNTEAFF.

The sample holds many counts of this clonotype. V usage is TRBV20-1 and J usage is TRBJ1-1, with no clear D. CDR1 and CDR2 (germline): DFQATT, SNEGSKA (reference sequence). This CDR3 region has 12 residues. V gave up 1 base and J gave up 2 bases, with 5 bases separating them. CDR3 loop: CSARAGNTEAFF. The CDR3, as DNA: TGCAGTGCTAGAGCCGGAAACACTGAAGCTTTCTTT.

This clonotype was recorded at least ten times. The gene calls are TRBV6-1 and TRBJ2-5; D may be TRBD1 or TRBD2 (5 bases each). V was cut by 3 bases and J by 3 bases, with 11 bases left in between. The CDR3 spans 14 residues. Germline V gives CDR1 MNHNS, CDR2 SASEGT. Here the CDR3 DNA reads TGTGCCAGCAGTGACGAACGAGGGGAAGAGACCCAGTACTTC. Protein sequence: CASSDERGEETQYF.

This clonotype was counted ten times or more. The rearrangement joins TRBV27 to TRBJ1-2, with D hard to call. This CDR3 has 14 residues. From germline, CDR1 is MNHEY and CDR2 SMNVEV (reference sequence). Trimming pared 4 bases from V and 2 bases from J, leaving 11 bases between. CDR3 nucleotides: TGTGCCAGCAGTTGGAAACCCACAAACTATGGCTACACCTTC. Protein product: CASSWKPTNYGYTF.

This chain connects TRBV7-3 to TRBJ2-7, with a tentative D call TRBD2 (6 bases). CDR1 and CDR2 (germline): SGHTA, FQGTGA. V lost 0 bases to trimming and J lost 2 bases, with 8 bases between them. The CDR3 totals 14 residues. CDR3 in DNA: TGTGCCAGCAGCTTAACTGCGGGACCCTACGAGCAGTACTTC. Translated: CASSLTAGPYEQYF.

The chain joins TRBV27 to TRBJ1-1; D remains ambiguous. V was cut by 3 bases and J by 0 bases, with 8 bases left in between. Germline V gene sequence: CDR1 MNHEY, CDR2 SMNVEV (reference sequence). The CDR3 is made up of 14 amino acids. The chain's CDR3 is CASSFKGVNTEAFF. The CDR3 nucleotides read TGTGCCAGCAGTTTTAAGGGAGTGAACACTGAAGCTTTCTTT.

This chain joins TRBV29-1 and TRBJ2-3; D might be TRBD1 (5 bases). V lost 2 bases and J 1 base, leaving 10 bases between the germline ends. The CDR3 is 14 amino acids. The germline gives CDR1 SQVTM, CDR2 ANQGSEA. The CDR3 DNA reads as TGCAGCGTTGAATCAGGGTCCGGCACAGATACGCAGTATTTT. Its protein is CSVESGSGTDTQYF.

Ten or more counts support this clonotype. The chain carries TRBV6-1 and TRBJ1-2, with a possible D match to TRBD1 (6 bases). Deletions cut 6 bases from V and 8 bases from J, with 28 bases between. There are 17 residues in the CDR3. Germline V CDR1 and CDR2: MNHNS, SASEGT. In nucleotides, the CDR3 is TGTGCCAGCAGAGATCGACAGGCCAAGGCGGTGAGGGGCGGCTACACCTTC. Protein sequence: CASRDRQAKAVRGGYTF.

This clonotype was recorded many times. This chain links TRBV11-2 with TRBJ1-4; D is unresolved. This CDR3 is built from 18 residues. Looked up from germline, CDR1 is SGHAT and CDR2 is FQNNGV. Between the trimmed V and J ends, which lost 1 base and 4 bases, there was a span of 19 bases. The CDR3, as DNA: TGTGCCAGCAGCTTAGGCTCATGGGCGAGCCTTTATAATGAAAAACTGTTTTTT. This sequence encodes CASSLGSWASLYNEKLFF.

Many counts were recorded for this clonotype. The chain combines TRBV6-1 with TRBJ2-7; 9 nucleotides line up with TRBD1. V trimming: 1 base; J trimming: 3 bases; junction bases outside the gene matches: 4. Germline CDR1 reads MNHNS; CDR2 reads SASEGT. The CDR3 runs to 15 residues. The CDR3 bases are TGTGCCAGCAGTGAAGGGCGGGGACAGGGCTACGAGCAGTACTTC. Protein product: CASSEGRGQGYEQYF.

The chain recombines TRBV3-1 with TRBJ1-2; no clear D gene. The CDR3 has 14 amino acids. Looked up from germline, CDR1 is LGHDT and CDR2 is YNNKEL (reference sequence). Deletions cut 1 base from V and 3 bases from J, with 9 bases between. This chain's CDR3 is CASSQGGADYGYTF. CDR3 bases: TGTGCCAGCAGCCAAGGAGGAGCGGACTATGGCTACACCTTC. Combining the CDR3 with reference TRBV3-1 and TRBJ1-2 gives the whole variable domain DTAVSQTPKYLVTQMGNDKSIKCEQNLGHDTMYWYKQDSKKFLKIMFSYNNKELIINETVPNRFSPKSPDKAHLNLHINSLELGDSAVYFCASSQGGADYGYTFGSGTRLTVV.

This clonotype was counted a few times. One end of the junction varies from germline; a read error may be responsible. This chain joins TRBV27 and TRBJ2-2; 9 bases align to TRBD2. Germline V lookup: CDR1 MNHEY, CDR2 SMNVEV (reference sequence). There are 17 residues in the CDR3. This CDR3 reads CASREDSGSWRTGEPFF. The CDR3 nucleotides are TGTGCCAGCAGAGAAGATAGCGGGAGCTGGAGAACCGGGGAGCCGTTTTTT.

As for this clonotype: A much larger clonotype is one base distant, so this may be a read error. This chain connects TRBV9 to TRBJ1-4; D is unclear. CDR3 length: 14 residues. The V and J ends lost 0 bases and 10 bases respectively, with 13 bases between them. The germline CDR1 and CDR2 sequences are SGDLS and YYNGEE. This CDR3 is CASSVVPGGGKLFF. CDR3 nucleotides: TGTGCCAGCAGCGTAGTGCCAGGCGGTGGAAAACTGTTTTTT. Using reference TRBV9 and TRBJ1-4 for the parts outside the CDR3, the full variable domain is DSGVTQTPKHLITATGQRVTLRCSPRSGDLSVYWYQQSLDQGLQFLIQYYNGEERAKGNILERFSAQQFPDLHSELNLSSLELGDSALYFCASSVVPGGGKLFFGSGTQLSVL.

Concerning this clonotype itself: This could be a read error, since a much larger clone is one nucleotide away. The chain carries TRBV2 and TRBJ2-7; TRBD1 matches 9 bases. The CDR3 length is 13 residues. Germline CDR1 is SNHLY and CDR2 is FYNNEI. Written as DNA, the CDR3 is TGTGCCAGCAGGGGGGACAGGGCCGCCGAGCAGTGCTTC. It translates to CASRGDRAAEQCF.